This T cell receptor beta chain was sequenced for a study of T cells after yellow fever vaccination. V was pared by 4 bases and J by 5 bases, with 15 bases between. This CDR3 is 14 amino acids long. Germline V gives CDR1 SGHNT, CDR2 YYREEE (reference sequence). The study, taken as a whole, reports: Within FACS-sorted repertoires, abundant clonotypes contaminating from the bulk population could be present. Most primary-vaccination clones recurred post-booster (roughly 96% CD4, about 90% CD8).

With regard to this clonotype: Its antigen is unidentified.

Generation of TCR cDNA used 5'RACE template switching (which added a universal primer site and UMIs). TCRdb passed the 5' RACE reads through MiXCR, listing each CDR3 protein once. The table has just under 600,000 distinct CDR3 sequences, 13% seen once; the top ten hold over 13%. This receptor was identified in a young man who received the YFV17D yellow fever vaccine. The material was PBMCs, obtained on the day of the yellow fever booster vaccination. The chain joins TRBV5-4 to TRBJ1-2; unclear D gene. CDR3 sequence reads: CASSMDPEVYGYTF. CDR3 in DNA: TGTGCCAGCAGCATGGACCCAGAAGTGTATGGCTACACCTTC.